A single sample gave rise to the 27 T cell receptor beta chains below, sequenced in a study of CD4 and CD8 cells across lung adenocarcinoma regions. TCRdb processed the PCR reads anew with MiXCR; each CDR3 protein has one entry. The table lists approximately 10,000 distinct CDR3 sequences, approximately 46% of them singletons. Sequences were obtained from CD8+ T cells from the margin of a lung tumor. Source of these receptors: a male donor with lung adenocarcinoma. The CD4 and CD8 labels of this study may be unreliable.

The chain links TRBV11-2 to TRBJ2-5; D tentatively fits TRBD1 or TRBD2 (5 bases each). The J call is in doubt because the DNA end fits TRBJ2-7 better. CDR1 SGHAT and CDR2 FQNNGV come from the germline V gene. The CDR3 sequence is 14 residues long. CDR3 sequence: CASSLTDSGFEQYF. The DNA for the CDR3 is TGTGCCAGCAGCTTAACGGACTCAGGGTTCGAGCAGTACTTC.

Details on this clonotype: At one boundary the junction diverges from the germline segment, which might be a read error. The CDR3 DNA is TGTGCCAGCGGCGAATATGAGCAGTTCTTT. Protein product: CASGEYEQFF. The chain joins TRBV6-1 to TRBJ2-3; unclear D gene. From germline, CDR1 is MNHNS and CDR2 SASEGT. The CDR3 is 10 residues long.

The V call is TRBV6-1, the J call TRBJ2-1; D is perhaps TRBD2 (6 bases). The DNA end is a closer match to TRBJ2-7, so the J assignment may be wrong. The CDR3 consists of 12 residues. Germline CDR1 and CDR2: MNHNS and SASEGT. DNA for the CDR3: TGTGCCAGCAGGGGGGGTACCTACGAGCAGTACTTC. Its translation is CASRGGTYEQYF.

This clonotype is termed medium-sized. CDR3 DNA: TGCGCCAGCAGTGAAACGGGACTAGCGACAACCGCGCAGTATTTT. The encoded protein is CASSETGLATTAQYF. V usage is TRBV10-1 and J usage is TRBJ2-3; 10 positions agree with TRBD2. With V trimmed by 3 bases and J by 10 bases, 10 bases remained unmatched. Germline CDR1 WNHNN, CDR2 SYGVQD (reference sequence). CDR3 length: 15 residues.

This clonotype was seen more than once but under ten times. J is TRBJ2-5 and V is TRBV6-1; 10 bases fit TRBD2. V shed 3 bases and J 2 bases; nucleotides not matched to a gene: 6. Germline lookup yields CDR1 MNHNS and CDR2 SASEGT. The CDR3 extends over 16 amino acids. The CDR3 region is CASSDYASGGQETQYF. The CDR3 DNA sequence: TGTGCCAGCAGTGATTATGCTAGCGGGGGTCAAGAGACCCAGTACTTC.

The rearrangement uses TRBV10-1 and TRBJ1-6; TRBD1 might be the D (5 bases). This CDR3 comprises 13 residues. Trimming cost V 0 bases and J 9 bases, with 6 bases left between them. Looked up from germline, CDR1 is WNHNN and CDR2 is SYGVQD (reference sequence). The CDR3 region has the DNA TGCGCCAGCAGTGAGTCGGGGACTTCACCCCTCCACTTT. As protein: CASSESGTSPLHF.

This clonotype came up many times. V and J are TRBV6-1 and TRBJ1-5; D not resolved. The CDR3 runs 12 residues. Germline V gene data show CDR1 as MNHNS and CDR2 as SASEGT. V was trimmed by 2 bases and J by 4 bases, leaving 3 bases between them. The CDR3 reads CASSETNQPQHF. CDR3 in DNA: TGTGCCAGCAGTGAAACGAATCAGCCCCAGCATTTT.

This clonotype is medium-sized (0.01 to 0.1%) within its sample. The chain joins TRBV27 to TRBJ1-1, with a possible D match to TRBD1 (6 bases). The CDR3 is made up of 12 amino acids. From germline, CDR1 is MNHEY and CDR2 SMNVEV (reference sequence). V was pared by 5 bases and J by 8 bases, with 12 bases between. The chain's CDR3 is CASSRPGAEAFF. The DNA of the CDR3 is TGTGCCAGCAGTCGCCCGGGGGCGGAAGCTTTCTTT.

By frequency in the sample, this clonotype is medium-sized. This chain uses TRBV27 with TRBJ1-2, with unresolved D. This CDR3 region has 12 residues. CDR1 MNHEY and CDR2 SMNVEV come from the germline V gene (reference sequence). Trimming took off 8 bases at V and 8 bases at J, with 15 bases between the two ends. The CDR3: CASYDGRGGYTF. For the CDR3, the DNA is TGTGCCAGCTATGACGGACGAGGGGGCTACACCTTC.

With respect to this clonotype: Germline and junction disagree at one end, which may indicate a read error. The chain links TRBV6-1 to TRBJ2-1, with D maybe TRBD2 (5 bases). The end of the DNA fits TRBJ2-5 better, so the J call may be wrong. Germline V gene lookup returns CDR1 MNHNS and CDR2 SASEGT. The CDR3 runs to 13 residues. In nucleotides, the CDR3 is TGTGCCAGCAAGATCTCTAGCCAAGATACCCAGTACTTC. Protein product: CASKISSQDTQYF.

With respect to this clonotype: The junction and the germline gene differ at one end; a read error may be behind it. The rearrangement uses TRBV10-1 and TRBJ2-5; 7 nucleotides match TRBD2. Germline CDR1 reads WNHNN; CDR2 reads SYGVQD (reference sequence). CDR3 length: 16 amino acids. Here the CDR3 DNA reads TGCGCCAGCAGGGGGCGCGGGGGAGGCGAGAGGGAGACGCAGTACTTC. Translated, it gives CASRGRGGGERETQYF.

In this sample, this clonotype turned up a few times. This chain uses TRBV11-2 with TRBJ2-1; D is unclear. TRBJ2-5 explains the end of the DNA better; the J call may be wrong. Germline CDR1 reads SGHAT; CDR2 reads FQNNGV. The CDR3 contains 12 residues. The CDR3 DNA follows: TGTGCCAGCAGCCCAGATAGTGCGGCCCAGTACTTC. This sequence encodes CASSPDSAAQYF.

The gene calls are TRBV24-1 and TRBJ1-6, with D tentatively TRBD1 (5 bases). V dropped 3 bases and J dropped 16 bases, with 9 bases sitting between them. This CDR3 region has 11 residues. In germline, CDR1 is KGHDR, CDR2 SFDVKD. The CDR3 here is CATSDRGRLHF. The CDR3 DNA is TGTGCCACCAGTGATCGGGGCCGGCTCCACTTT.

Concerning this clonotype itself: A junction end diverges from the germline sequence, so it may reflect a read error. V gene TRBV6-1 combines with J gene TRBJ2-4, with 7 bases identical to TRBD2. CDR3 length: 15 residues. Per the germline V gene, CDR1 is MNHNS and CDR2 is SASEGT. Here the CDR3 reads CASSEWSGANNNQYF. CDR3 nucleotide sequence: TGTGCCAGCAGTGAATGGAGCGGGGCCAACAACAATCAGTACTTC.

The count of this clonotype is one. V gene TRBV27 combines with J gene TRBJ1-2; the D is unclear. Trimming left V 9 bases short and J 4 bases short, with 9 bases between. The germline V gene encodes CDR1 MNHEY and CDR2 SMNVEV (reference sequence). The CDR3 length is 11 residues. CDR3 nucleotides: TGTGCCAGTTTATCGCGCTATGGCTACACCTTC. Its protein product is CASLSRYGYTF.

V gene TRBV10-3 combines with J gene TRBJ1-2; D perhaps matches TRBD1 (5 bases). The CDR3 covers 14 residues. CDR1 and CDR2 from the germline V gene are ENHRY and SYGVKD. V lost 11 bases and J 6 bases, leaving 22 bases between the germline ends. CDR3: CASKGRADTHGYTF. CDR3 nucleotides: TGTGCCTCCAAGGGAAGGGCGGACACCCATGGCTACACCTTC.

This chain's CDR3 is CASSPEVTGNTIYF. CDR3 nucleotide sequence: TGTGCCAGCAGTCCGGAAGTTACTGGAAACACCATATATTTT. The rearrangement uses TRBV27 and TRBJ1-3; D unresolved. The V gene's germline CDR1 is MNHEY and CDR2 SMNVEV (reference sequence). The CDR3 is made up of 14 amino acids. Deletions cut 5 bases from V and 2 bases from J, with 10 bases between.

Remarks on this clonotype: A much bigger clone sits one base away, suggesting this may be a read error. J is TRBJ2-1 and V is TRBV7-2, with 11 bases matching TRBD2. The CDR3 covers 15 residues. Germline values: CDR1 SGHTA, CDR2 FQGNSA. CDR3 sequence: CVSNPTSGSYNEQFF. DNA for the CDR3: TGTGTCAGCAACCCAACTAGCGGGAGTTACAATGAGCAGTTCTTC.

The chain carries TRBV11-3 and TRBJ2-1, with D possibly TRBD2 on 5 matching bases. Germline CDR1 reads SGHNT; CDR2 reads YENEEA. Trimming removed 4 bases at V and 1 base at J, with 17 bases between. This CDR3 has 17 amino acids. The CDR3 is CASSYGRGSLSYNEQFF. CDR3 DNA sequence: TGTGCCAGCAGCTACGGGCGTGGGAGTCTGTCCTACAATGAGCAGTTCTTC.

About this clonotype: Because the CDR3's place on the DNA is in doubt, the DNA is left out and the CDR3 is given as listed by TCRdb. This CDR3 reads CASSLAVGGGSRDTQYF. The chain links TRBV7-6 to TRBJ2-3; the DNA was not used to check the table's D call, TRBD1. Termini included, the CDR3 measures 17 amino acids. Germline loops: CDR1 SGHVS, CDR2 FNYEAQ.

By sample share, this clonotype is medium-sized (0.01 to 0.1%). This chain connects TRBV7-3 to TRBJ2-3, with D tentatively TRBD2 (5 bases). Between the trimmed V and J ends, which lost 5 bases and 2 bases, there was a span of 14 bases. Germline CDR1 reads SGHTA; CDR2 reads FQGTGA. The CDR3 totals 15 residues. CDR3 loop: CASSPGPGDTDTQYF. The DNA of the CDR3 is TGTGCCAGCAGCCCCGGCCCCGGGGACACAGATACGCAGTATTTT. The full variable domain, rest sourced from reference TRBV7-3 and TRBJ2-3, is GAGVSQTPSNKVTEKGKYVELRCDPISGHTALYWYRQSLGQGPEFLIYFQGTGAADDSGLPNDRFFAVRPEGSVSTLKIQRTERGDSAVYLCASSPGPGDTDTQYFGPGTRLTVL.

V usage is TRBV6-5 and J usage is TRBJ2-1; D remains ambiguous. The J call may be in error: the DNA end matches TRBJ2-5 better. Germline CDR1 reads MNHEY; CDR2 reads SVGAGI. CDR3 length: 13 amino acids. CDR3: CASSYGPSKTQYF. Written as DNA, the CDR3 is TGTGCCAGCAGTTACGGCCCCTCGAAGACCCAGTACTTC.

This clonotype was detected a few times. The CDR3 loop is CASSTAGTGGYTF. CDR3 coding DNA: TGTGCCAGCAGTACCGCGGGGACGGGTGGCTACACCTTC. The chain links TRBV6-1 to TRBJ1-2, with a possible D match to TRBD1 (5 bases). Per the germline V gene, CDR1 is MNHNS and CDR2 is SASEGT. The V end was cut by 5 bases, the J end by 7 bases, with 14 bases between. The CDR3 has 13 amino acids.

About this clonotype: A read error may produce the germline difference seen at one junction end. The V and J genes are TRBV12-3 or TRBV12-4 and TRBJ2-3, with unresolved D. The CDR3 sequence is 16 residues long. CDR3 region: CASSLARFGDSDTQYF. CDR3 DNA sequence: TGTGCCAGCAGTTTAGCGCGGTTCGGAGACTCCGATACGCAGTATTTC.

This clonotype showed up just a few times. The CDR3 DNA reads TGTGCCTCCATAGCGGGAATGAGCACAGATACGCAGTATTTT. It specifies CASIAGMSTDTQYF. The rearrangement links TRBV10-3 to TRBJ2-3; 8 bases align to TRBD2. This CDR3 comprises 14 residues. With V trimmed by 11 bases and J by 0 bases, 7 bases remained unmatched. CDR1 is ENHRY and CDR2 is SYGVKD in the germline V gene.

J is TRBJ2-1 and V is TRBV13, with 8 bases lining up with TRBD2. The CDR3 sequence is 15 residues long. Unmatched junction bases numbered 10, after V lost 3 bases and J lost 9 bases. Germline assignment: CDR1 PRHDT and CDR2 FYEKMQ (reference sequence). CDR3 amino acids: CASSFTGLVTPEQFF. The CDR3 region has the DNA TGTGCCAGCAGCTTTACGGGACTAGTTACCCCTGAGCAGTTCTTC. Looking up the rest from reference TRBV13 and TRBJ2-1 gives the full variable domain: AAGVIQSPRHLIKEKRETATLKCYPIPRHDTVYWYQQGPGQDPQFLISFYEKMQSDKGSIPDRFSAQQFSDYHSELNMSSLELGDSALYFCASSFTGLVTPEQFFGPGTRLTVL.

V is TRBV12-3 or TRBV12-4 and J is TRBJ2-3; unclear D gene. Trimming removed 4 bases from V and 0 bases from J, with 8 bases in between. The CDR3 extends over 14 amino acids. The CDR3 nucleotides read TGTGCCAGCAGTTATATGAAGAGCACAGATACGCAGTATTTT. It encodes CASSYMKSTDTQYF.